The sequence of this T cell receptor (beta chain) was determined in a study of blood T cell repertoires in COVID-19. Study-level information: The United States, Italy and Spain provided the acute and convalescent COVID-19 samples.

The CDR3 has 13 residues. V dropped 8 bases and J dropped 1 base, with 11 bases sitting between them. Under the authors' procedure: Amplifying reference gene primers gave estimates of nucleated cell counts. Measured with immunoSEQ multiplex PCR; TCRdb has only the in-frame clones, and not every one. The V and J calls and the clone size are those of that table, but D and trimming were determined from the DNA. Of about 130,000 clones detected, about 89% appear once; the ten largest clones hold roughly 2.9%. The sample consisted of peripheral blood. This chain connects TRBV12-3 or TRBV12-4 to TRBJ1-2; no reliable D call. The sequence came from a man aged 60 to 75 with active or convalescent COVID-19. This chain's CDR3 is CASGSLLNYGYTF. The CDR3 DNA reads TGTGCCAGCGGCTCCCTCCTTAACTATGGCTACACCTTC.